Shown below are 3 T cell receptor beta chains from a single sample sequenced in a study of cytomegalovirus exposure and HLA in healthy donors. 13 Jbeta primers and 60 Vbeta primers were used for the PCR. Only in-frame clones appear in the TCRdb table, and some are missing; sequencing was by immunoSEQ multiplex PCR. This table has some 150,000 clones, 75% to 85% appearing once. Material for sequencing was PBMCs. The receptors derive from a male donor in good health and CMV-seronegative.

This rearrangement joins TRBV7-2 to TRBJ2-7; the D gene is possibly TRBD2 (7 bases). Trimming shortened V by 4 bases and J by 2 bases, and 12 bases separated the two germline ends. The CDR3 contains 14 residues. Germline V gives CDR1 SGHTA, CDR2 FQGNSA. For the CDR3, the DNA is TGTGCCAGCAGCTCCGCGGGGGCCCCCTACGAGCAGTACTTC. As protein: CASSSAGAPYEQYF.

This clone was seen a few times. The chain carries TRBV21-1 and TRBJ2-3; the table's D call, TRBD1, has no DNA check behind it. TRBV21-1 is a recognized pseudogene. This CDR3 spans 15 amino acids. CDR3 in DNA: TGTGCCAGCAGCAAAGTTGGGGGCCCCACAGATACGCAGTATTTT. Residues: CASSKVGGPTDTQYF.

The genes are TRBV27 and TRBJ2-7; tentatively, D is TRBD2 (6 bases). CDR3 length: 15 amino acids. V lost 0 bases and J lost 5, with 14 bases in between. Germline CDR1 reads MNHEY; CDR2 reads SMNVEV (reference sequence). The CDR3 region is CASSLSWDSDHEQYF. CDR3 sequence (DNA): TGTGCCAGCAGTTTATCTTGGGACTCCGACCACGAGCAGTACTTC.